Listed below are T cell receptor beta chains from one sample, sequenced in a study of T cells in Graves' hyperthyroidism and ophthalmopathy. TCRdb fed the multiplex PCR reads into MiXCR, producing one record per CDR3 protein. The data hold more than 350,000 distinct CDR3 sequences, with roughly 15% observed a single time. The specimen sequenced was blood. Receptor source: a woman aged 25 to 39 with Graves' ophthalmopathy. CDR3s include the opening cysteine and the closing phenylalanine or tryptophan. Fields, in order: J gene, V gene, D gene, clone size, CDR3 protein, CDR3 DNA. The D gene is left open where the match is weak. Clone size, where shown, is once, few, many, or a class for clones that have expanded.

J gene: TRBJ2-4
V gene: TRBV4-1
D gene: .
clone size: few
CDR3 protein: CASSQAPGARNIQYF
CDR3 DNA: TGCGCCAGCAGCCAAGCCCCAGGGGCAAGAAACATTCAGTACTTC

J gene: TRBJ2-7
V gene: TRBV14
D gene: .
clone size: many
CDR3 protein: CASSQRIQGYEQYF
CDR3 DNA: TGTGCCAGCAGCCAAAGAATTCAGGGTTACGAGCAGTACTTC

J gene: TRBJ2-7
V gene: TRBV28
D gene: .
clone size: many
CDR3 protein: CASSPYTAKGRDEQYF
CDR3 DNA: TGTGCCAGCAGTCCATATACCGCGAAGGGCCGGGACGAGCAGTACTTC

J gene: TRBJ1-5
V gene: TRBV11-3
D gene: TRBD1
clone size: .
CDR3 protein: CASSADRVGNQPQHF
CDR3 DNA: TGTGCCAGCAGCGCGGACAGGGTTGGCAATCAGCCCCAGCATTTT

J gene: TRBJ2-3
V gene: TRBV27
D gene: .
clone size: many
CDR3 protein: CASSLVLATDTQYF
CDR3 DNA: TGTGCCAGCAGTTTGGTCCTAGCAACAGATACGCAGTATTTT

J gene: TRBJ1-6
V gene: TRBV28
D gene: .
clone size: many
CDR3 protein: CASALGQFNSPLHF
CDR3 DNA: TGTGCCAGCGCGTTGGGTCAGTTTAATTCACCCCTCCACTTT

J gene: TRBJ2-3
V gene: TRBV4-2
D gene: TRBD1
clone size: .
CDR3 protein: CASSQDALTGTDTQYF
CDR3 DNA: TGTGCCAGCAGCCAAGATGCTCTGACAGGGACAGATACGCAGTATTTT

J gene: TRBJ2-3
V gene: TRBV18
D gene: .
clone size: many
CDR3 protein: CASSPRTPALGYTQYF
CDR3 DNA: TGTGCCAGCTCACCACGGACTCCCGCGTTAGGTTATACGCAGTATTTT

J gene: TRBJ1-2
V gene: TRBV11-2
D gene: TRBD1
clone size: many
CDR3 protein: CASSSVARTGARHYGYTF
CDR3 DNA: TGTGCCAGCAGCTCCGTAGCCCGGACAGGGGCACGACACTATGGCTACACCTTC

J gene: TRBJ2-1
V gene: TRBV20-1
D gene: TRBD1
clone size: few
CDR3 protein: CSAHRDRVYNEQFF
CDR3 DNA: TGCAGTGCTCACCGGGACAGGGTCTACAATGAGCAGTTCTTC

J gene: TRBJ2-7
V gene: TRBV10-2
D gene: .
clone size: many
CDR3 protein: CASSVPSRPEIVSSDLYEQYF
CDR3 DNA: TGCGCCAGCAGTGTCCCGTCTAGACCTGAAATCGTCAGTTCGGATCTCTACGAGCAGTACTTC

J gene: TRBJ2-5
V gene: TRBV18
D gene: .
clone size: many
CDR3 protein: CASSPDIRQYQETQYF
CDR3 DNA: TGTGCCAGCTCACCAGATATCCGGCAGTACCAAGAGACCCAGTACTTC

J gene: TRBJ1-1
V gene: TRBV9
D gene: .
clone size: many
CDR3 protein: CASSAQWGPIRNTEAFF
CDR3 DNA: TGTGCCAGCAGCGCCCAGTGGGGGCCGATTAGGAACACTGAAGCTTTCTTT

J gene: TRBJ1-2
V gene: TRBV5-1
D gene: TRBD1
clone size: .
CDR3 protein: CASSLDGRGRRYGYTF
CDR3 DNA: TGCGCCAGCAGCTTGGATGGTAGGGGGCGCCGCTATGGCTACACCTTC

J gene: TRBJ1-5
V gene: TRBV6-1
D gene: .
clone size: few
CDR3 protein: CASSETSLGSLAQHF
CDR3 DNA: TGTGCCAGCAGTGAGACGTCTCTGGGGAGCCTGGCCCAGCATTTT

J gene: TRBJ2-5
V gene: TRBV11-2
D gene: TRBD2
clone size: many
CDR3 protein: CASSLDLGSGGAWETQYF
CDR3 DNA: TGTGCCAGCAGCTTAGATTTGGGTAGCGGGGGGGCCTGGGAGACCCAGTACTTC

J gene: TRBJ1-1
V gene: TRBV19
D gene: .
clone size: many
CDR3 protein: CASTQGKETEAFF
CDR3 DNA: TGTGCCAGTACCCAGGGGAAGGAAACTGAAGCTTTCTTT

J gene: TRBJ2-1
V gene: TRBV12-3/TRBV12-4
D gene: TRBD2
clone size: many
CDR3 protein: CASSTWTSVNEQFF
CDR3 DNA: TGTGCCAGCAGTACATGGACTAGCGTAAATGAGCAGTTCTTC

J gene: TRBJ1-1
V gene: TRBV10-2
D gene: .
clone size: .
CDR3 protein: CASRVNTEALF
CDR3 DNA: TGCGCCAGCAGGGTTAACACTGAAGCTCTCTTT

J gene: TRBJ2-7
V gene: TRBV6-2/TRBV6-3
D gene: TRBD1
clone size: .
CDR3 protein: CASSPRTGISYEQYF
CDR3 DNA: TGTGCCAGCAGCCCCCGGACAGGGATAAGCTACGAGCAGTACTTC

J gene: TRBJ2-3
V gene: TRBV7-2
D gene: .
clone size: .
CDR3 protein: CASSLGTVGGSTDTQYF
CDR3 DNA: TGTGCCAGCAGTTTGGGCACCGTCGGGGGTAGCACAGATACGCAGTATTTT

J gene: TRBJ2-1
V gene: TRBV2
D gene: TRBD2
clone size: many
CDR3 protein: CASSDPSGASSYNEQFF
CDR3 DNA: TGTGCCAGCAGCGACCCTAGCGGGGCCAGCTCCTACAATGAGCAGTTCTTC

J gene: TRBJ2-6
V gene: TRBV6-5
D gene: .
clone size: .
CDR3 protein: CASSYSPGSGANVLTF
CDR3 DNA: TGTGCCAGCAGTTACTCGCCGGGGTCTGGGGCCAACGTCCTGACTTTC

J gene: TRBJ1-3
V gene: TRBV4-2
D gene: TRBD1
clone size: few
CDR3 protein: CASSGTGAGNTIYF
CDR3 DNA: TGTGCCAGCAGTGGGACAGGGGCTGGAAACACCATATATTTT

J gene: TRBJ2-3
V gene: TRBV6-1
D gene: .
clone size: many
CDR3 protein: CASSEPPGTGGFIGTDTQYF
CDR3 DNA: TGTGCCAGCAGTGAACCTCCCGGGACGGGTGGGTTTATCGGCACAGATACGCAGTATTTT

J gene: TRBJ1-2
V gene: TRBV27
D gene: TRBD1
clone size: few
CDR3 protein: CASSSWTGVHYGYTF
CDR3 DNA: TGTGCCAGCAGTTCCTGGACAGGGGTCCACTATGGCTACACCTTC

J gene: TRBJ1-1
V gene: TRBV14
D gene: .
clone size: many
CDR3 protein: CASSHGQRVEAFF
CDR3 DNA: TGTGCCAGCAGCCACGGCCAACGCGTTGAAGCTTTCTTT

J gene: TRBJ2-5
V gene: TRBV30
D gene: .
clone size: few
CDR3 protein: CAWSDLGGLYQETQYF
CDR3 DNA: TGTGCCTGGAGTGACCTTGGGGGACTGTACCAAGAGACCCAGTACTTC

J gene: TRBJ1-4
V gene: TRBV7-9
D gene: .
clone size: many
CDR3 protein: CASSRNEKLFF
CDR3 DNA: TGTGCCAGCAGCCGAAATGAAAAACTGTTTTTT

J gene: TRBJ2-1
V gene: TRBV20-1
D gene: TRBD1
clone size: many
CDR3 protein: CSARRRTGGYNEQFF
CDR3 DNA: TGCAGTGCTCGCCGCAGGACAGGAGGCTACAATGAGCAGTTCTTC

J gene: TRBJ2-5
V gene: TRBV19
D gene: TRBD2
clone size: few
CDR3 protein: CASSISIAGGLMETQYF
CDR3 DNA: TGTGCCAGTAGTATAAGTATAGCGGGGGGGTTGATGGAGACCCAGTACTTC

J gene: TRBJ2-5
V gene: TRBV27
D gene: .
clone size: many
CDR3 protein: CASTRDGVEETQYF
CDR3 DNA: TGTGCCAGCACCAGGGACGGGGTTGAAGAGACCCAGTACTTC